Given below is one TCR beta chain in context. The antigen is unknown. Trimming took 2 bases from V and 5 from J; bases not matched to a gene: 15. CDR1 SEHNR and CDR2 FQNEAQ come from the germline V gene (reference sequence). The length of the CDR3 is 19 residues. This specimen belongs to a study of cytomegalovirus exposure and HLA in healthy donors. Study findings and constraints: Earlier analysis found most TCR beta V segments productive about 90% or about 30% of the time.

Both 60 Vbeta primers and 13 Jbeta primers went into the PCR. Sequenced by immunoSEQ multiplex PCR; TCRdb stores in-frame clones only, minus some. The sample shows 150,000 to 200,000 clones, 75% to 90% of them seen only once. The source of this sequence is a woman aged 18-29 years in good health and CMV-seronegative. The sequencing sample was made of PBMCs. The chain couples TRBV7-9 to TRBJ2-2; TRBD1 aligns across 9 bases. The CDR3 DNA is TGTGCCAGCAGCTTACCATCCCGTGACGGGACAGGGAGGACCGGGGAGCTGTTTTTT. This sequence encodes CASSLPSRDGTGRTGELFF.